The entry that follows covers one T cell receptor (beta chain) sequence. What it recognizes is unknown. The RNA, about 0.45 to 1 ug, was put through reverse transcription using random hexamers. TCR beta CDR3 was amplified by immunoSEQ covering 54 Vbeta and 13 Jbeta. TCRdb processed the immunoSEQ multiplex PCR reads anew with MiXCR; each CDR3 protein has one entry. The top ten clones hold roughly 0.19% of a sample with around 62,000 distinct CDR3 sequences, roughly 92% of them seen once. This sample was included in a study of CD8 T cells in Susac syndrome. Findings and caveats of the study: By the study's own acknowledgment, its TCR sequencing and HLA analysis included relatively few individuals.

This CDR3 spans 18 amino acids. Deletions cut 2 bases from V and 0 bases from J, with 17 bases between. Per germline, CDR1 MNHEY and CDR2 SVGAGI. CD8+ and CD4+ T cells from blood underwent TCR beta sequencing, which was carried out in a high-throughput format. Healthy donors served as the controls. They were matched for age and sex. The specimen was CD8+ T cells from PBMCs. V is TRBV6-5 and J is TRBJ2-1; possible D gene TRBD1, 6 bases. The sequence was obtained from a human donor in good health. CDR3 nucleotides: TGTGCCAGCAGTTACAGGATCGAAAAGGGGGTCTCCTACAATGAGCAGTTCTTC. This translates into CASSYRIEKGVSYNEQFF.